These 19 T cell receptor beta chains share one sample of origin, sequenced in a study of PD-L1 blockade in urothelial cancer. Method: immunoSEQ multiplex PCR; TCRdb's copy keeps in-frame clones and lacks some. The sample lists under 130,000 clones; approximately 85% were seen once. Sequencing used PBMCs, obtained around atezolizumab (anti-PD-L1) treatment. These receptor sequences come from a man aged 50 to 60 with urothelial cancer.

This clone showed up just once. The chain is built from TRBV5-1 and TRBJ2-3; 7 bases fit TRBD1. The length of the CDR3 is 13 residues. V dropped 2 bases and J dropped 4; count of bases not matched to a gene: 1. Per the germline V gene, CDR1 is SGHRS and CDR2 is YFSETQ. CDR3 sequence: CASSLTGADTQYF. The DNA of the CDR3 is TGCGCCAGCAGCTTAACAGGGGCAGATACGCAGTATTTT.

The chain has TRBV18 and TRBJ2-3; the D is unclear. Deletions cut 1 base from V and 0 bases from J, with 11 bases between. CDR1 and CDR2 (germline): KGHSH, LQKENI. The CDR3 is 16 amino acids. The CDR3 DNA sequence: TGTGCCAGCTCACCACTTTCGCGGTCTAGCACAGATACGCAGTATTTT. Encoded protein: CASSPLSRSSTDTQYF.

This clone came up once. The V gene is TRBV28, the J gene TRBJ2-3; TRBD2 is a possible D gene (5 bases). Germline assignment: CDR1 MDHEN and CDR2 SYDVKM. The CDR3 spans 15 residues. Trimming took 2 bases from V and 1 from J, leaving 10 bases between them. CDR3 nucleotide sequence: TGTGCCAGCAGTTTACCCCTCGGGGGCACAGATACGCAGTATTTT. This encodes CASSLPLGGTDTQYF.

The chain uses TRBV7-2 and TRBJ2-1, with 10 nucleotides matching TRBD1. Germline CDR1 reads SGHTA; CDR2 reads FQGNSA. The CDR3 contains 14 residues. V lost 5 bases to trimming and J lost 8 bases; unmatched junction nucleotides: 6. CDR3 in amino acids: CASSQWTGGYEQFF. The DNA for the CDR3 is TGTGCCAGCAGCCAATGGACAGGGGGGTATGAGCAGTTCTTC. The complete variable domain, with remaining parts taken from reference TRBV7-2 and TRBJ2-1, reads GAGVSQSPSNKVTEKGKDVELRCDPISGHTALYWYRQSLGQGLEFLIYFQGNSAPDKSGLPSDRFSAERTGGSVSTLTIQRTQQEDSAVYLCASSQWTGGYEQFFGPGTRLTVL.

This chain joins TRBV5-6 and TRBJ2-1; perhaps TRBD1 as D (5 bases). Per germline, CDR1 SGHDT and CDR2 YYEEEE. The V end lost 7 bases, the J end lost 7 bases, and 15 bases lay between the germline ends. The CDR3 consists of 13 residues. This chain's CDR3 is CASSKGLWNEQFF. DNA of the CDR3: TGTGCCAGCTCAAAGGGGTTGTGGAATGAGCAGTTCTTC.

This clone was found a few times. The CDR3 nucleotides are TGTGCCAGCAGTGAAGTATTATTATGGACAGGGAAATTGGGAGAGCAGTACTTC. Its protein product is CASSEVLLWTGKLGEQYF. The V gene is TRBV2, the J gene TRBJ2-7; 8 bases are a match to TRBD1. The CDR3 is 18 residues long. Per the germline V gene, CDR1 is SNHLY and CDR2 is FYNNEI. The V gene end was trimmed by 1 base and the J gene end by 7 bases; junction bases not matched to a gene: 18.

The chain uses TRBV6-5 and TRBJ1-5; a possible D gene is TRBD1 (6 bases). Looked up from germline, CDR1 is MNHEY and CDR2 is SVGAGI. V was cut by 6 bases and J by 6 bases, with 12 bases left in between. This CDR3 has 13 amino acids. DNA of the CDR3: TGTGCCAGCAGACAGGGCGGGGGTCAGCCCCAGCATTTT. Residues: CASRQGGGQPQHF.

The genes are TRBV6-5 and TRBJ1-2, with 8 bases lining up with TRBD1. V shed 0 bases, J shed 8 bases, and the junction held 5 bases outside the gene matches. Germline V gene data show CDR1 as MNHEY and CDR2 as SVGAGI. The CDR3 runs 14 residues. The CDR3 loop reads CASSYSKTGEGYTF. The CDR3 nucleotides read TGTGCCAGCAGTTACTCGAAGACAGGGGAAGGCTACACCTTC.

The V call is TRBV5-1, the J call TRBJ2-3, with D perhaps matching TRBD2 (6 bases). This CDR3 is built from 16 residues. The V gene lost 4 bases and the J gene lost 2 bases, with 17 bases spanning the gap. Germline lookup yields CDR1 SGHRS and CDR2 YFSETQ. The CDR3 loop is CASSLGGSALTDTQYF. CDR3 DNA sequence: TGCGCCAGCAGCCTTGGGGGGTCAGCTCTCACAGATACGCAGTATTTT.

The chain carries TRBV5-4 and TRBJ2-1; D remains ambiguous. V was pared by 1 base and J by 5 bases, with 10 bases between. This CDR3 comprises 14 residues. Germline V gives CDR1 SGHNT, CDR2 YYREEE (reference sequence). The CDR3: CASSLRLAHNEQFF. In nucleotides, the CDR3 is TGTGCCAGCAGCTTGAGACTGGCCCACAATGAGCAGTTCTTC. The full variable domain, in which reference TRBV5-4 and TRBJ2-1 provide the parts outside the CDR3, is ETGVTQSPTHLIKTRGQQVTLRCSSQSGHNTVSWYQQALGQGPQFIFQYYREEENGRGNFPPRFSGLQFPNYSSELNVNALELDDSALYLCASSLRLAHNEQFFGPGTRLTVL.

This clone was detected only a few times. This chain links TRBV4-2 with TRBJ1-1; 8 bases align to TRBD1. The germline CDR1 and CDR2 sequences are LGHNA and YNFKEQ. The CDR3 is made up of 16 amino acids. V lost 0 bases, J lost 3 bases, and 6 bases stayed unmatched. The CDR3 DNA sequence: TGTGCCAGCAGCCAAGAGGGGACAGGTGGTTACACTGAAGCTTTCTTT. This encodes CASSQEGTGGYTEAFF.

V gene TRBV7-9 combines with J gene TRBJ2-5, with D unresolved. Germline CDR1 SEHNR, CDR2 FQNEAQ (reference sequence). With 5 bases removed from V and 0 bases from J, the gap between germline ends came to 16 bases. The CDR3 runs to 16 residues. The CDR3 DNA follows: TGTGCCAGCAGCGAAGAATTCTCACTCTACCAAGAGACCCAGTACTTC. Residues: CASSEEFSLYQETQYF.

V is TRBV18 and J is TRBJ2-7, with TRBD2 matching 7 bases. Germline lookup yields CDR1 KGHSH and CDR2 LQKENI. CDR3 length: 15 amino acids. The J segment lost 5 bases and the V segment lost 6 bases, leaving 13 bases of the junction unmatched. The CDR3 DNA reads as TGTGCCAGCTCGTCCGGGACTGGGGGGGGAGACGAGCAGTACTTC. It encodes CASSSGTGGGDEQYF.

CDR3: CASSVGALAGGQETQYF. The DNA of the CDR3 is TGTGCCAGCAGCGTAGGGGCGCTAGCGGGAGGGCAAGAGACCCAGTACTTC. The chain is built from TRBV7-2 and TRBJ2-5, with 12 bases that match TRBD2. The CDR3 extends over 17 amino acids. Germline assignment: CDR1 SGHTA and CDR2 FQGNSA. Losses at the gene ends were 5 bases for V and 2 bases for J; bases not matched to a gene: 9.

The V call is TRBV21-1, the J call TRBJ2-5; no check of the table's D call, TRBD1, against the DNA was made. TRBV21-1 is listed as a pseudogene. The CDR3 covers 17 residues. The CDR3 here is CASSKVPGQGSEETQYF. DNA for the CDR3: TGTGCCAGCAGCAAAGTCCCGGGACAGGGTTCGGAAGAGACCCAGTACTTC.

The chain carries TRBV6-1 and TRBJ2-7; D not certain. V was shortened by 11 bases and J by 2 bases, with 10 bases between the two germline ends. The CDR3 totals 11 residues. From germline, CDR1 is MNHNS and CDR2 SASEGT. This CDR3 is CAASRTYEQYF. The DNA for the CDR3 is TGTGCCGCCTCGAGAACCTACGAGCAGTACTTC.

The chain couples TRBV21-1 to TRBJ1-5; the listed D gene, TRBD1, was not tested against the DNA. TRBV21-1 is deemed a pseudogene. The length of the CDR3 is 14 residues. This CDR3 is CASSEKGNIQPQHF. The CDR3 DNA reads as TGTGCCAGCAGCGAAAAGGGGAACATCCAGCCCCAGCATTTT.

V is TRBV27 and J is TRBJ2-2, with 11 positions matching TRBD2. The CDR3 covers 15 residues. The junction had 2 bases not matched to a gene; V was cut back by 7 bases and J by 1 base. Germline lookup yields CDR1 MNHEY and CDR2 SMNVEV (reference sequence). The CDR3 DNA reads TGTGCCAGCAATAGCGGGAGGGTGAACACCGGGGAGCTGTTTTTT. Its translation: CASNSGRVNTGELFF.

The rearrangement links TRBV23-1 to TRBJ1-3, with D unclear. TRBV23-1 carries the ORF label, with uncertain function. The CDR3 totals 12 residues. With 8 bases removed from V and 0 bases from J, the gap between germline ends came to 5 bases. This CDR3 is CASASSGNTIYF. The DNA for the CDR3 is TGCGCCAGCGCGAGCTCTGGAAACACCATATATTTT.